Listed here are 20 T cell receptor beta chains from one sample, sequenced in a study of graft-versus-host responses after intestinal transplantation. TCRdb keeps only in-frame clones here, not all; method: immunoSEQ multiplex PCR. The sample holds about 43,000 clones, around 96% seen once. The sequencing used PBMCs, collected 330 to 350 days after intestinal transplant. These TCRs come from a human patient who received an intestinal transplant, so some T cells may come from the graft donor.

The rearrangement links TRBV7-9 to TRBJ2-5, with TRBD1 matching over 9 bases. This CDR3 has 14 residues. Trimming cost V 5 bases and J 4 bases; bases outside gene matches: 5. Germline CDR1 SEHNR, CDR2 FQNEAQ (reference sequence). CDR3 residues: CASSPGTGTETQYF. CDR3 coding DNA: TGTGCCAGCAGCCCGGGGACAGGGACAGAGACCCAGTACTTC.

This clone was seen only once. The V and J genes are TRBV2 and TRBJ1-4; TRBD1 matches at 7 bases. The CDR3 has 14 residues. Germline V gene data show CDR1 as SNHLY and CDR2 as FYNNEI. V shed 9 bases, J shed 4 bases, and the junction held 8 bases outside the gene matches. CDR3 residues: CASRGGTVNEKLFF. As DNA, the CDR3 is TGTGCCAGTCGTGGGGGGACAGTTAATGAAAAACTGTTTTTT.

The rearrangement joins TRBV11-2 to TRBJ1-1; D ambiguous. CDR1 is SGHAT and CDR2 is FQNNGV in the germline V gene. V was clipped by 0 bases and J by 1 base, with 9 bases between them. The CDR3 totals 15 residues. CDR3 DNA: TGTGCCAGCAGCTTAGATGCCAGGTGGAACACTGAAGCTTTCTTT. Translating it yields CASSLDARWNTEAFF.

The rearrangement uses TRBV5-1 and TRBJ1-1, with D unclear. Between the trimmed V and J ends, which lost 6 bases and 4 bases, there was a span of 13 bases. This CDR3 contains 13 residues. Germline V lookup: CDR1 SGHRS, CDR2 YFSETQ. In DNA form, the CDR3 reads TGCGCCAGCACCTTAGGCAGGAGCACTGAAGCTTTCTTT. Amino acid sequence: CASTLGRSTEAFF.

The V call is TRBV28, the J call TRBJ2-2; 8 nucleotides line up with TRBD1. Trimming took 11 bases from V and 4 from J; bases not matched to a gene: 3. Germline V gene data show CDR1 as MDHEN and CDR2 as SYDVKM. This CDR3 has 12 residues. CDR3 loop: CAGQGFTGELFF. The CDR3 DNA reads as TGTGCCGGACAGGGTTTCACCGGGGAGCTGTTTTTT.

This clone has just one count. The genes are TRBV27 and TRBJ2-2; D gene uncertain. The CDR3 is made up of 13 amino acids. The germline CDR1 and CDR2 sequences are MNHEY and SMNVEV (reference sequence). The ends were cut back, 3 bases at V and 1 base at J, with 3 bases in the middle. The CDR3 sequence: CASSFMNTGELFF. As DNA, the CDR3 is TGTGCCAGCAGTTTTATGAACACCGGGGAGCTGTTTTTT.

The chain couples TRBV6-5 to TRBJ2-6, with no clear D. CDR3 length: 15 residues. V was trimmed by 0 bases and J by 3 bases, leaving 6 bases between them. Germline CDR1 is MNHEY and CDR2 is SVGAGI. The CDR3 bases are TGTGCCAGCAGTTACTCATGGGTTGGGGCCAACGTCCTGACTTTC. Its translation is CASSYSWVGANVLTF.

The chain has TRBV27 and TRBJ2-1; tentative D call: TRBD1 (6 bases). Germline CDR1 MNHEY, CDR2 SMNVEV (reference sequence). The CDR3 is made up of 14 amino acids. Deletions cut 2 bases from V and 9 bases from J, with 14 bases between. CDR3 nucleotide sequence: TGTGCCAGCAGTTTAATGAACAGGGATGGTGAGCAGTTCTTC. This translates into CASSLMNRDGEQFF.

This clone was seen once. This chain joins TRBV7-6 and TRBJ2-3, with TRBD2 matching 10 bases. Germline V gene sequence: CDR1 SGHVS, CDR2 FNYEAQ. This CDR3 spans 19 amino acids. J gave up 2 bases and V 0 bases, and 11 bases lay outside the gene matches. The CDR3 nucleotides are TGTGCCAGCAGCTTAGCTCTTGCTAGCGGGAGTCGACACACAGATACGCAGTATTTT. Its translation is CASSLALASGSRHTDTQYF.

Here the CDR3 DNA reads TGTGCCATCAGTGATAATGCTAGGGAGAGTCGGCCCCAGCATTTT. This codes for CAISDNARESRPQHF. The chain recombines TRBV10-3 with TRBJ1-5; no firm D call. The CDR3 has 15 residues. Germline V gene sequence: CDR1 ENHRY, CDR2 SYGVKD. The ends were cut back, 3 bases at V and 9 bases at J, with 18 bases in the middle.

The rearrangement joins TRBV28 to TRBJ2-5, with 10 bases aligning to TRBD2. The J call may not be correct, given that the DNA end is closer to TRBJ2-7. The CDR3 covers 15 residues. Germline CDR1 and CDR2: MDHEN and SYDVKM. CDR3 protein: CASSFPGLAGDEQYF. Written as DNA, the CDR3 is TGTGCCAGCAGTTTCCCCGGGCTAGCGGGAGACGAGCAGTACTTC.

The rearrangement links TRBV7-2 to TRBJ1-3, with TRBD1 matching 7 bases. CDR3 length equals 15 residues. The germline gives CDR1 SGHTA, CDR2 FQGNSA. With V trimmed by 6 bases and J by 0 bases, 5 bases remained unmatched. The CDR3 loop is CASRPQGTSGNTIYF. The CDR3, as DNA: TGTGCCAGCAGACCACAGGGGACCTCTGGAAACACCATATATTTT.

This clone was recorded a few times. This chain connects TRBV5-1 to TRBJ2-3; D is uncertain. V lost 4 bases to trimming and J lost 1 base, with 13 bases between them. The CDR3 has 15 amino acids. The germline V gene encodes CDR1 SGHRS and CDR2 YFSETQ. This chain's CDR3 is CASSPRASGTDTQYF. CDR3 nucleotide sequence: TGCGCCAGCAGCCCGAGAGCTTCCGGCACAGATACGCAGTATTTT.

This chain uses TRBV6-5 with TRBJ1-5; 11 bases are a match to TRBD1. V lost 6 bases and J lost 6; bases outside the gene matches: 7. From germline, CDR1 is MNHEY and CDR2 SVGAGI. The CDR3 has 15 residues. The CDR3 sequence is CASRPRDRGFQPQHF. The CDR3 DNA follows: TGTGCCAGCAGACCCCGGGACAGGGGGTTTCAGCCCCAGCATTTT.

The CDR3 is CASSSTAGGTEAFF. CDR3 sequence (DNA): TGCGCCAGCAGCTCCACCGCAGGGGGAACTGAAGCTTTCTTT. This rearrangement joins TRBV5-1 to TRBJ1-1, with 7 bases lining up with TRBD1. The junction had 7 bases not matched to a gene; V was cut back by 3 bases and J by 5 bases. The CDR3 length is 14 residues. Per the germline V gene, CDR1 is SGHRS and CDR2 is YFSETQ.

The chain joins TRBV7-9 to TRBJ2-5, with D tentatively TRBD1 or TRBD2 (5 bases each). The CDR3 is 14 residues long. V was pared by 8 bases and J by 2 bases, with 15 bases between. Germline values: CDR1 SEHNR, CDR2 FQNEAQ (reference sequence). The chain's CDR3 is CASGQVGGQETQYF. CDR3 DNA: TGTGCCAGCGGCCAGGTTGGGGGACAAGAGACCCAGTACTTC.

The chain uses TRBV6-5 and TRBJ2-1; TRBD2 matches at 7 bases. There are 15 residues in the CDR3. Germline V gene sequence: CDR1 MNHEY, CDR2 SVGAGI. V was clipped by 8 bases and J by 8 bases; unmatched bases: 15. The CDR3 protein is CASSIEAAGVDEQFF. CDR3 sequence (DNA): TGTGCCAGCTCCATCGAAGCGGCGGGAGTGGATGAGCAGTTCTTC.

This clone was counted a single time. V and J are TRBV6-6 and TRBJ1-5, with 7 bases fitting TRBD1. V lost 6 bases to trimming and J lost 11 bases; unmatched junction nucleotides: 4. The germline V gene encodes CDR1 MNHNY and CDR2 SVGAGI (reference sequence). CDR3 length: 11 residues. The CDR3 coding sequence is TGTGCCAGCAGCCAGGGGGGAACCCAGCATTTT. This codes for CASSQGGTQHF.

V is TRBV6-5 and J is TRBJ2-3; D is uncertain. Per the germline V gene, CDR1 is MNHEY and CDR2 is SVGAGI. This CDR3 comprises 13 residues. The ends were cut back, 4 bases at V and 6 bases at J, with 11 bases in the middle. CDR3 amino acids: CASSSFNSDTQYF. The CDR3, as DNA: TGTGCCAGCAGTTCTTTTAACTCGGATACGCAGTATTTT.

The chain couples TRBV2 to TRBJ2-7; D perhaps matches TRBD1 (6 bases). The CDR3 is made up of 13 amino acids. From germline, CDR1 is SNHLY and CDR2 FYNNEI. The V end was cut by 4 bases, the J end by 3 bases, with 10 bases between. This CDR3 is CASSVHRDYEQYF. As DNA, the CDR3 is TGTGCCAGCAGTGTCCACAGGGACTACGAGCAGTACTTC.